This T cell receptor beta chain was observed in a study of regulatory T cells in long-lasting Graves disease. At the level of the study: Newly diagnosed Graves' patients had under 3 months of antithyroid drugs. Findings of the study overall: Results may be inaccurate due to the small sample size. Persistent Graves' patients possessed reduced TCR diversity relative to recently diagnosed ones.

The CDR3 spans 14 residues. The germline CDR1 and CDR2 sequences are MNHNS and SASEGT. The V and J ends lost 4 bases and 0 bases, in that order; junction bases with no gene match: 2. Libraries of TCR beta came from iRepertoire HTBI primers plus Arm-PCR of CDR3 regions. TCRdb redid the calling of the multiplex PCR reads with MiXCR, one entry per CDR3 protein. The sample lists approximately 300,000 distinct CDR3 sequences; 18% were seen once. In the case of this clonotype: Its target is not known.

Time point meaning: newly diagnosed GD, antithyroid drugs for less than 3 months. Extracted RNA from PBMCs served as the source of the TCR library. The authors diagnosed Graves' disease using American Thyroid Association guidelines. This chain connects TRBV6-1 to TRBJ1-1; the match to TRBD1 covers 7 bases. The clonotype comes from a female donor with Graves disease. The sequencing used peripheral blood mononuclear cells (PBMCs), collected at new diagnosis, from a patient treated with antithyroid drugs. CDR3 nucleotide sequence: TGTGCCAGCAGTGCGGGACAGATGAACACTGAAGCTTTCTTT. Translated, it gives CASSAGQMNTEAFF.